These 29 T cell receptor beta chains were all obtained from the same sample, sequenced in a study of lymphopenia after photon versus proton radiotherapy. Generated by immunoSEQ multiplex PCR, the TCRdb table keeps only in-frame clones and is missing some. The sample carries over 55,000 clones, around 87% recorded once. The sample consisted of peripheral blood, taken from a patient treated with proton-based radiotherapy. These receptor sequences come from a man older than 75 with esophageal cancer.

The chain couples TRBV5-6 to TRBJ2-1, with D perhaps TRBD2 (6 bases). The V gene's germline CDR1 is SGHDT and CDR2 YYEEEE. V gave up 4 bases and J gave up 9 bases, with 14 bases separating them. The CDR3 loop spans 13 amino acids. The CDR3 DNA is TGTGCCAGCAGCGCCGGGGGAGCGACTGAGCAGTTCTTC. This encodes CASSAGGATEQFF.

The chain combines TRBV11-2 with TRBJ2-3; D is undetermined. Trimming removed 0 bases at V and 0 bases at J, with 10 bases between. Germline CDR1 and CDR2: SGHAT and FQNNGV. The length of the CDR3 is 16 residues. In nucleotides, the CDR3 is TGTGCCAGCAGCTTAGATCCAGCGCCTAGCACAGATACGCAGTATTTT. Translation: CASSLDPAPSTDTQYF.

This chain connects TRBV14 to TRBJ2-5, with TRBD2 matching over 7 bases. This CDR3 contains 16 residues. The germline CDR1 and CDR2 sequences are SGHDN and FVKESK. V dropped 2 bases and J dropped 3; count of bases not matched to a gene: 9. CDR3 protein: CASSQKGLQNKETQYF. CDR3 coding DNA: TGTGCCAGCAGCCAAAAGGGACTACAAAATAAAGAGACCCAGTACTTC.

The chain combines TRBV11-2 with TRBJ2-7; D is unresolved. The CDR3 spans 14 residues. CDR1 is SGHAT and CDR2 is FQNNGV in the germline V gene. Deletions cut 1 base from V and 2 bases from J, with 9 bases between. The CDR3 nucleotides read TGTGCCAGCAGCTTAGCCAGGTCGACCTACGAGCAGTACTTC. This translates into CASSLARSTYEQYF.

This clone was recorded once. This chain connects TRBV7-9 to TRBJ1-1, with TRBD1 as a possible D gene (5 bases). Germline V gives CDR1 SEHNR, CDR2 FQNEAQ (reference sequence). V lost 4 bases and J 5 bases, leaving 11 bases between the germline ends. The CDR3 is 13 residues long. CDR3 protein: CASSSQAGTEAFF. The CDR3 nucleotides are TGTGCCAGCAGCTCACAGGCCGGGACTGAAGCTTTCTTT.

The chain carries TRBV5-1 and TRBJ2-2; D uncertain. Trimming pared 5 bases from V and 6 bases from J, leaving 11 bases between. This CDR3 spans 13 amino acids. Germline CDR1 SGHRS, CDR2 YFSETQ. CDR3 bases: TGCGCCAGCAGTTACGGAGCCCCCGGGGAGCTGTTTTTT. Amino acid sequence: CASSYGAPGELFF. Drawing the rest from reference TRBV5-1 and TRBJ2-2, the complete variable domain is KAGVTQTPRYLIKTRGQQVTLSCSPISGHRSVSWYQQTPGQGLQFLFEYFSETQRNKGNFPGRFSGRQFSNSRSEMNVSTLELGDSALYLCASSYGAPGELFFGEGSRLTVL.

This clone has only one observation. The V call is TRBV27, the J call TRBJ2-1; TRBD2 agrees at 8 bases. V shed 4 bases and J 0 bases; nucleotides not matched to a gene: 5. The V gene's germline CDR1 is MNHEY and CDR2 SMNVEV (reference sequence). This CDR3 has 16 amino acids. CDR3 amino acids: CASSSYGGASYNEQFF. The CDR3 coding sequence is TGTGCCAGCAGTTCCTACGGGGGGGCCTCCTACAATGAGCAGTTCTTC.

This chain uses TRBV7-8 with TRBJ2-1; 11 bases are a match to TRBD1. Germline CDR1 reads SGHVS; CDR2 reads FQNEAQ. J lost 4 bases, V lost 3 bases, and 2 bases had no gene match. CDR3 length: 15 amino acids. The CDR3 protein is CASSFGTGGYNEQFF. The CDR3 DNA reads TGTGCCAGCAGCTTTGGGACAGGGGGTTACAATGAGCAGTTCTTC.

The chain combines TRBV11-3 with TRBJ1-1, with 10 bases fitting TRBD1. The V segment lost 5 bases and the J segment 1 base; nucleotides outside the gene matches: 10. The length of the CDR3 is 17 residues. CDR1 is SGHNT and CDR2 is YENEEA in the germline V gene. In nucleotides, the CDR3 is TGTGCCAGCAGCCTCGACAGGGGGCCCCAAGAGAACACTGAAGCTTTCTTT. Translating gives CASSLDRGPQENTEAFF.

For the CDR3, the DNA is TGTGCCAGCAGTTACGGGACAGGGGCCTACGAGCAGTACTTC. Amino acid sequence: CASSYGTGAYEQYF. The chain joins TRBV6-5 to TRBJ2-7; 10 bases line up with TRBD1. The CDR3 extends over 14 amino acids. Germline assignment: CDR1 MNHEY and CDR2 SVGAGI. V was pared by 2 bases and J by 2 bases, with 0 bases of the junction left unmatched.

A word on this clone: At one end, the junction sequence differs from germline, possibly due to a read error. The chain has TRBV7-2 and TRBJ2-7; D unresolved. CDR1 SGHTA and CDR2 FQGNSA come from the germline V gene. CDR3 length: 11 amino acids. The CDR3 DNA reads TGTGCCAGCAACTTAAACTACGAGCAGTACTTC. It is translated as CASNLNYEQYF.

This rearrangement joins TRBV5-1 to TRBJ2-2, with 11 bases matching TRBD1. Germline CDR1 and CDR2: SGHRS and YFSETQ. The length of the CDR3 is 18 residues. Germline trimming cut 4 bases from V and 4 bases from J; bases unmatched to any gene: 12. Here the CDR3 DNA reads TGCGCCAGCAGCCCCCAAGGACAGGGGGCTTGGGGCACCGGGGAGCTGTTTTTT. Protein: CASSPQGQGAWGTGELFF.

The genes are TRBV5-3 and TRBJ2-5; D may be TRBD1 (6 bases). TRBV5-3 is placed among ORFs of uncertain function. The CDR3 has 19 amino acids. The V gene lost 0 bases and the J gene lost 0 bases, with 21 bases spanning the gap. The CDR3 DNA is TGTGCCAGAAGCTTGGTTCAGGGGATTCCAGGTCACTACCAAGAGACCCAGTACTTC. As protein: CARSLVQGIPGHYQETQYF.

The rearrangement joins TRBV30 to TRBJ2-7; 7 bases line up with TRBD1. The V gene end was trimmed by 0 bases and the J gene end by 5 bases; junction bases not matched to a gene: 7. Germline assignment: CDR1 GTSNPN and CDR2 SVGIG (reference sequence). The length of the CDR3 is 14 residues. As DNA, the CDR3 is TGTGCCTGGAGTGTAGGGGGACAGATCCACGAGCAGTACTTC. This codes for CAWSVGGQIHEQYF.

This chain joins TRBV19 and TRBJ1-1; TRBD1 might be the D (5 bases). This CDR3 is 11 amino acids long. V lost 8 bases to trimming and J lost 1 base, with 5 bases between them. Germline V gene lookup returns CDR1 LNHDA and CDR2 SQIVND (reference sequence). This chain's CDR3 is CASDRNTEAFF. CDR3 DNA: TGTGCCAGTGACAGGAACACTGAAGCTTTCTTT.

This chain joins TRBV6-1 and TRBJ1-1, with D hard to call. Germline CDR1 MNHNS, CDR2 SASEGT. The CDR3 has 14 residues. CDR3 DNA sequence: TGTACGAGCAAGGACCTGGGAATGAACACTGAAGCTTTCTTT. Translated, it gives CTSKDLGMNTEAFF.

The CDR3 DNA is TGTGCCAGTAGTAATGTAAATTCACCCCTCCACTTT. Residues: CASSNVNSPLHF. This chain uses TRBV19 with TRBJ1-6; D is uncertain. There are 12 residues in the CDR3. CDR1 is LNHDA and CDR2 is SQIVND in the germline V gene (reference sequence). V was shortened by 4 bases and J by 7 bases, with 5 bases between the two germline ends.

The CDR3 region has the DNA TGTGCCAGCAGTGAAGCTAGCGGGAGCACAGATACGCAGTATTTT. This codes for CASSEASGSTDTQYF. The V and J genes are TRBV6-1 and TRBJ2-3, with 7 nucleotides matching TRBD2. This CDR3 is built from 15 residues. Germline lookup yields CDR1 MNHNS and CDR2 SASEGT. Trimming removed 0 bases from V and 0 bases from J; junction bases left unmatched: 0.

In DNA form, the CDR3 reads TGTGCCAGCAGCTCAAGCGGGAGGCACTCCTACGAGCAGTACTTC. Translation: CASSSSGRHSYEQYF. V usage is TRBV7-8 and J usage is TRBJ2-7, with 9 bases lining up with TRBD2. The CDR3 length is 15 residues. Per the germline V gene, CDR1 is SGHVS and CDR2 is FQNEAQ. V lost 4 bases, J lost 0 bases, and 4 bases stayed unmatched.

Remarks on this clone: A junction boundary mismatches the germline segment, possibly from a read error. The sample contains more than one DNA sequence encoding this CDR3. This chain uses TRBV7-2 with TRBJ1-5; the D gene is possibly TRBD1 (6 bases). The CDR3 runs to 15 residues. From germline, CDR1 is SGHTA and CDR2 FQGNSA. For the CDR3, the DNA is TGTGCCAGCAGCCTAGCGGGGGGCGGGGGGCAGCCCCAGCATTTT. Amino acids: CASSLAGGGGQPQHF.

This clone showed up just once. The chain joins TRBV7-2 to TRBJ2-1; D ambiguous. The CDR3 runs to 15 residues. Deletions cut 1 base from V and 0 bases from J, with 7 bases between. Looked up from germline, CDR1 is SGHTA and CDR2 is FQGNSA. CDR3 region: CASSLGAASYNEQFF. In DNA form, the CDR3 reads TGTGCCAGCAGCTTAGGTGCTGCCTCCTACAATGAGCAGTTCTTC.

V gene TRBV11-2 combines with J gene TRBJ2-7; D perhaps matches TRBD2 (6 bases). Trimming pared 0 bases from V and 9 bases from J, leaving 24 bases between. The CDR3 runs to 17 residues. Germline loops: CDR1 SGHAT, CDR2 FQNNGV. The CDR3, as DNA: TGTGCCAGCAGCTTAGACGGAGGCTGGTCGCGGGTCGGGGGGCAGTACTTC. This translates into CASSLDGGWSRVGGQYF.

This rearrangement joins TRBV29-1 to TRBJ2-7; D perhaps matches TRBD2 (5 bases). V dropped 5 bases and J dropped 0 bases, with 11 bases sitting between them. The length of the CDR3 is 13 residues. CDR1 is SQVTM and CDR2 is ANQGSEA in the germline V gene. The chain's CDR3 is CSVRGSPSYEQYF. As DNA, the CDR3 is TGCAGCGTTCGCGGGTCCCCCTCCTACGAGCAGTACTTC.

This chain connects TRBV30 to TRBJ2-2; D gene unclear. CDR1 and CDR2 from the germline V gene are GTSNPN and SVGIG (reference sequence). This CDR3 spans 12 amino acids. V lost 5 bases to trimming and J lost 5 bases, with 9 bases between them. CDR3 coding DNA: TGTGCCTGGCGTGACTCAACCGGGGAGCTGTTTTTT. Protein product: CAWRDSTGELFF.

The V gene is TRBV5-1, the J gene TRBJ1-2, with D possibly being TRBD1 (5 bases). CDR1 is SGHRS and CDR2 is YFSETQ in the germline V gene. V was pared by 5 bases and J by 8 bases, with 13 bases between. The CDR3 runs to 12 residues. CDR3 in amino acids: CASRRGPWGYTF. In nucleotides, the CDR3 is TGCGCCAGCAGACGGGGCCCGTGGGGCTACACCTTC. Filled out from reference TRBV5-1 and TRBJ1-2, the complete variable domain reads KAGVTQTPRYLIKTRGQQVTLSCSPISGHRSVSWYQQTPGQGLQFLFEYFSETQRNKGNFPGRFSGRQFSNSRSEMNVSTLELGDSALYLCASRRGPWGYTFGSGTRLTVV.

This chain links TRBV7-3 with TRBJ2-4, with TRBD1 matching over 9 bases. Trimming cost V 5 bases and J 5 bases; bases outside gene matches: 16. The CDR3 totals 18 residues. The V gene's germline CDR1 is SGHTA and CDR2 FQGTGA. The CDR3 loop is CASSAFVPGQGRQNIQYF. CDR3 DNA sequence: TGTGCCAGCAGCGCCTTTGTCCCGGGACAGGGCCGGCAAAACATTCAGTACTTC.

This chain joins TRBV29-1 and TRBJ2-7; TRBD2 aligns across 12 bases. The CDR3 is 15 amino acids. CDR1 is SQVTM, CDR2 ANQGSEA, per germline. With V trimmed by 4 bases and J by 3 bases, 7 bases remained unmatched. CDR3: CSVAGLAGGYYEQYF. Here the CDR3 DNA reads TGCAGCGTTGCCGGGCTAGCGGGAGGGTACTACGAGCAGTACTTC.

The rearrangement uses TRBV4-1 and TRBJ2-1; no firm D call. The CDR3 covers 16 residues. From germline, CDR1 is MGHRA and CDR2 YSYEKL. Trimming left V 1 base short and J 10 bases short, with 20 bases between. The CDR3 DNA follows: TGCGCCAGCAGCCAAGCCCCGAGCCACGCAAGGGTAGAGCAGTTCTTC. Translation: CASSQAPSHARVEQFF.

This chain joins TRBV5-1 and TRBJ2-7; possibly TRBD2 for D (6 bases). The CDR3 has 13 residues. CDR1 and CDR2 (germline): SGHRS, YFSETQ. The V end lost 4 bases, the J end lost 3 bases, and 11 bases lay between the germline ends. The CDR3 bases are TGCGCCAGCAGCCCGTCGGGGGTCTACGAGCAGTACTTC. Encoded protein: CASSPSGVYEQYF.